The 25 T cell receptor beta chains presented below share a single source sample, sequenced in a study of cytomegalovirus exposure and HLA in healthy donors. A multiplex PCR was run with 60 Vbeta primers and 13 Jbeta primers. Method: immunoSEQ multiplex PCR; TCRdb's copy keeps in-frame clones and lacks some. The data show around 81,000 clones, 55% to 75% seen once. Sample: PBMCs. All receptors derive from a man aged 30-40 years in good health and CMV-seropositive.

This rearrangement joins TRBV7-5 to TRBJ1-2; whether TRBD1, the table's D call, matches the DNA was not checked. TRBV7-5 is classified as a pseudogene. There are 15 residues in the CDR3. The DNA of the CDR3 is TGTGCCAGAAGCTTAGTTGTAGGGGGATGTTATGGCTACACCTTC. It codes for CARSLVVGGCYGYTF.

The chain carries TRBV19 and TRBJ1-5; possibly TRBD1 for D (5 bases). Germline V gives CDR1 LNHDA, CDR2 SQIVND (reference sequence). The CDR3 has 14 residues. V dropped 5 bases and J dropped 4 bases, with 12 bases sitting between them. The CDR3 DNA follows: TGTGCCAGTAGTCCCAGACAGCCGAATCAGCCCCAGCATTTT. It translates to CASSPRQPNQPQHF.

The J gene is TRBJ2-5, the V gene TRBV5-4; D unclear. The CDR3 spans 11 residues. Looked up from germline, CDR1 is SGHNT and CDR2 is YYREEE (reference sequence). Trimming removed 1 base from V and 4 bases from J, with 2 bases in between. This chain's CDR3 is CASSLLETQYF. CDR3 coding DNA: TGTGCCAGCAGCTTGCTAGAGACCCAGTACTTC.

This clone came up a few times. Compared with germline, one end of the junction differs, possibly owing to a read error. The chain combines TRBV19 with TRBJ2-7; 10 bases are shared with TRBD2. The germline CDR1 and CDR2 sequences are LNHDA and SQIVND (reference sequence). The CDR3 is 14 residues long. CDR3 loop: CASSTSGRGYQQYF. CDR3 DNA: TGTGCCAGTAGCACGAGCGGGAGGGGCTACCAGCAGTACTTC.

The rearrangement joins TRBV6-1 to TRBJ2-4, with 9 bases aligning to TRBD1. Germline lookup yields CDR1 MNHNS and CDR2 SASEGT. This CDR3 comprises 15 residues. The ends lost 6 bases at V and 1 base at J; junction bases unmatched: 4. CDR3 DNA: TGTGCCAGCAGGCAGACAGGGGGGGCCAAAAACATTCAGTACTTC. Its translation: CASRQTGGAKNIQYF.

The rearrangement joins TRBV6-5 to TRBJ1-3; D remains unclear. This CDR3 has 14 residues. Trimming took off 6 bases at V and 4 bases at J, with 13 bases between the two ends. The germline gives CDR1 MNHEY, CDR2 SVGAGI. CDR3 residues: CASSQTGLGNTIYF. CDR3 DNA: TGTGCCAGCAGCCAGACGGGATTAGGAAACACCATATATTTT.

The chain links TRBV12-5 to TRBJ2-2, with D possibly matching TRBD1 (5 bases). The germline V gene has CDR1 LGHNT and CDR2 FRNRAP. The CDR3 length is 15 residues. The V end lost 3 bases, the J end lost 5 bases, and 13 bases lay between the germline ends. CDR3 sequence (DNA): TGTGCTAGTGGTTTTGGGCAGGGATTTACCGGGGAGCTGTTTTTT. Encoded protein: CASGFGQGFTGELFF.

The J gene is TRBJ2-5, the V gene TRBV2, with 8 bases matching TRBD2. The J call may be incorrect, as the DNA end agrees better with TRBJ2-7. CDR1 is SNHLY and CDR2 is FYNNEI in the germline V gene. CDR3 size: 15 residues. The CDR3 reads CASTLRGGSGNEQYF. CDR3 in DNA: TGTGCCAGCACCCTTCGGGGGGGGTCAGGGAACGAGCAGTACTTC.

This clone has only a few counts. The sample contains more than one DNA sequence encoding this CDR3. This chain joins TRBV2 and TRBJ1-1, with D maybe TRBD1 (5 bases). The V gene lost 4 bases and the J gene lost 2 bases, with 8 bases spanning the gap. This CDR3 has 13 residues. The germline gives CDR1 SNHLY, CDR2 FYNNEI. Here the CDR3 DNA reads TGTGCCAGCAGTGGGGGCATCAACACTGAAGCTTTCTTT. Amino acids: CASSGGINTEAFF.

The rearrangement joins TRBV9 to TRBJ2-3; D gene uncertain. Deletions cut 4 bases from V and 2 bases from J, with 5 bases between. Per the germline V gene, CDR1 is SGDLS and CDR2 is YYNGEE. CDR3 length equals 12 residues. CDR3 DNA sequence: TGTGCCAGCAGCACTGACACAGATACGCAGTATTTT. This sequence encodes CASSTDTDTQYF.

The table lists this clone with a count of one. CDR3 region: CASSPVGTTGEQYF. The DNA for the CDR3 is TGTGCCAGCAGCCCCGTCGGGACAACGGGCGAGCAGTACTTC. The V and J genes are TRBV7-9 and TRBJ2-7; perhaps TRBD1 as D (6 bases). Trimming stripped 5 bases from V and 6 bases from J, with 17 bases between. This CDR3 has 14 amino acids. Germline V gives CDR1 SEHNR, CDR2 FQNEAQ (reference sequence).

This clone was observed a handful of times. V usage is TRBV27 and J usage is TRBJ1-2, with D possibly being TRBD1 (5 bases). V was shortened by 0 bases and J by 7 bases, with 12 bases between the two germline ends. The length of the CDR3 is 14 residues. Germline loops: CDR1 MNHEY, CDR2 SMNVEV (reference sequence). CDR3 sequence: CASSLSEGEGGYTF. Here the CDR3 DNA reads TGTGCCAGCAGTTTATCAGAAGGGGAAGGTGGCTACACCTTC.

The rearrangement links TRBV11-2 to TRBJ1-6; weak D call: TRBD1 (6 bases). The V end lost 5 bases, the J end lost 4 bases, and 12 bases lay between the germline ends. The CDR3 has 15 amino acids. Germline loops: CDR1 SGHAT, CDR2 FQNNGV. The DNA of the CDR3 is TGTGCCAGCAGCATCGATGGACAGTATAATTCACCCCTCCACTTT. Amino acid sequence: CASSIDGQYNSPLHF.

The rearrangement joins TRBV4-1 to TRBJ2-5, with TRBD1 matching over 9 bases. The J call may be mistaken, given a closer DNA end match to TRBJ2-7. The germline V gene encodes CDR1 MGHRA and CDR2 YSYEKL. The CDR3 is 15 amino acids. For the CDR3, the DNA is TGCGCCAGCAGCCTAAGCCGGGACAGGGCCTACGAGCAGTACTTC. Its translation is CASSLSRDRAYEQYF.

This clone has more than one count but fewer than ten. The rearrangement joins TRBV7-3 to TRBJ2-7; 7 positions agree with TRBD2. Trimming removed 5 bases from V and 1 base from J; junction bases left unmatched: 5. CDR1 and CDR2 (germline): SGHTA, FQGTGA. The CDR3 extends over 14 amino acids. The CDR3 DNA reads as TGTGCCAGCAGCCTCGAGCGGGGATCCTACGAGCAGTACTTC. Protein: CASSLERGSYEQYF.

A few counts support this clone. The CDR3 region is CASSQGLAGGYTF. The CDR3 bases are TGTGCCAGCAGCCAAGGGCTGGCGGGGGGCTACACCTTC. The V call is TRBV4-2, the J call TRBJ1-2; D not certain. V was clipped by 1 base and J by 8 bases, with 11 bases between them. Looked up from germline, CDR1 is LGHNA and CDR2 is YNFKEQ. The CDR3 contains 13 residues.

This clone showed up just a few times. The genes are TRBV2 and TRBJ2-7, with a possible D match to TRBD2 (6 bases). Trimming removed 8 bases from V and 1 base from J, with 9 bases in between. The germline V gene encodes CDR1 SNHLY and CDR2 FYNNEI. This CDR3 has 12 residues. The CDR3 region is CASLASSYEQYF. As DNA, the CDR3 is TGTGCCAGCCTAGCGAGTTCCTACGAGCAGTACTTC.

This chain connects TRBV11-2 to TRBJ1-6; D is possibly TRBD1 (5 bases). Germline V gene lookup returns CDR1 SGHAT and CDR2 FQNNGV. This CDR3 has 16 residues. V dropped 5 bases and J dropped 4 bases, with 15 bases sitting between them. Written as DNA, the CDR3 is TGTGCCAGCAGCGCCCCTCGGACACCGTATAATTCACCCCTCCACTTT. Its protein product is CASSAPRTPYNSPLHF.

The chain couples TRBV7-6 to TRBJ2-7; perhaps TRBD2 as D (6 bases). This CDR3 comprises 16 residues. The V end was cut by 11 bases, the J end by 0 bases, with 23 bases between. Per the germline V gene, CDR1 is SGHVS and CDR2 is FNYEAQ. CDR3: CAPRGIAHRSSYEQYF. In DNA form, the CDR3 reads TGTGCCCCCCGGGGGATAGCGCATAGGAGCTCCTACGAGCAGTACTTC.

The table lists this clone with a few counts. The chain couples TRBV11-3 to TRBJ2-2; 8 nucleotides align to TRBD2. V was pared by 3 bases and J by 3 bases, with 9 bases of the junction left unmatched. The CDR3 runs 17 residues. CDR1 is SGHNT and CDR2 is YENEEA in the germline V gene. CDR3 residues: CASSFYKRESDTGELFF. In DNA form, the CDR3 reads TGTGCCAGCAGCTTCTACAAGCGGGAGTCGGACACCGGGGAGCTGTTTTTT.

This clone was observed a handful of times. The gene calls are TRBV5-4 and TRBJ2-2; D might be TRBD2 (6 bases). The V gene lost 1 base and the J gene lost 8 bases, with 9 bases spanning the gap. Germline CDR1 SGHNT, CDR2 YYREEE (reference sequence). The CDR3 is made up of 13 amino acids. The CDR3, as DNA: TGTGCCAGCAGCTTGCGGAGGGGAGGGGAGCTGTTTTTT. Amino acid sequence: CASSLRRGGELFF. The full variable domain, in which reference TRBV5-4 and TRBJ2-2 provide the parts outside the CDR3, is ETGVTQSPTHLIKTRGQQVTLRCSSQSGHNTVSWYQQALGQGPQFIFQYYREEENGRGNFPPRFSGLQFPNYSSELNVNALELDDSALYLCASSLRRGGELFFGEGSRLTVL.

V usage is TRBV2 and J usage is TRBJ2-1; TRBD1 matches 9 bases. Germline V CDR1 and CDR2: SNHLY, FYNNEI. Trimming at V came to 3 bases and at J to 4 bases, leaving 4 bases not matched to a gene. The CDR3 spans 15 residues. CDR3 protein: CASSDWDRVYNEQFF. CDR3 bases: TGTGCCAGCAGTGATTGGGACAGGGTTTACAATGAGCAGTTCTTC.

V is TRBV7-8 and J is TRBJ2-6, with TRBD2 as a possible D gene (5 bases). CDR1 is SGHVS and CDR2 is FQNEAQ in the germline V gene. V lost 5 bases, J lost 2 bases, and 16 bases lay in between. The CDR3 covers 17 residues. The CDR3 reads CASSTPARTPGANVLTF. The CDR3 nucleotides are TGTGCCAGCAGCACACCAGCCAGGACTCCTGGGGCCAACGTCCTGACTTTC.

This clone showed up just once. A much larger clone differs from this one at a single base, so this may be a read error. The chain carries TRBV7-6 and TRBJ2-7; 7 bases match TRBD1. The end of the DNA fits TRBJ2-1 better, so the J call may be wrong. CDR1 SGHVS and CDR2 FNYEAQ come from the germline V gene. CDR3 length: 16 amino acids. The CDR3 protein is CASSLGAGGTYNKQFF. In DNA, the CDR3 is TGTGCCAGCAGCTTAGGAGCAGGGGGAACCTACAATAAGCAGTTCTTC.

The V and J genes are TRBV6-5 and TRBJ1-2; 8 bases fit TRBD1. In germline, CDR1 is MNHEY, CDR2 SVGAGI. The CDR3 contains 11 residues. V dropped 6 bases and J dropped 7; count of bases not matched to a gene: 1. The CDR3 loop reads CASRTGAGYTF. CDR3 nucleotides: TGTGCCAGCAGGACAGGGGCTGGCTACACCTTC.